These 8 T cell receptor beta chains originate from one sample sequenced in a study of shared clonotypes between healthy human individuals (dated by TCRdb to the early 2020s). CD8 naive samples consisted of CD45RO-negative cells that were positively selected for CCR7, yielding a CD45RA+CCR7+ population without TemRA cells. Library generation was performed with the immunoSEQ multiplex PCR assay. Drawn from immuneACCESS, this table holds only the in-frame rearrangements with V and J called that TCRdb kept. Clones are partly lost; checked studies trace under half to an unresolved V gene and leave the rest unexplained. The sample table contains about 2.1 million clones; only one count was recorded for 80% to 95% of them. Clones ranked in the top ten supply about 1.7% of the sample. Sequencing was done on a sample of naive CD8+ T cells from PBMCs. The cell subset or site label here, explained by the study, means: CD45RA+CCR7+. These receptors all come from a man aged 18 to 35 in good health. Some clones in this sample may be carry-over from other donors' samples.

This clone has a single count. The chain is built from TRBV6-5 and TRBJ1-4; perhaps TRBD1 as D (5 bases). This CDR3 has 15 amino acids. Trimming shortened V by 2 bases and J by 5 bases, and 12 bases separated the two germline ends. Germline CDR1 reads MNHEY; CDR2 reads SVGAGI. The CDR3, as DNA: TGTGCCAGCAGTTACGGGACCGCTCTAAATGAAAAACTGTTTTTT. Translated: CASSYGTALNEKLFF.

V and J are TRBV5-1 and TRBJ2-7; maybe TRBD1 (6 bases). This CDR3 is 16 amino acids long. V was shortened by 7 bases and J by 3 bases, with 23 bases between the two germline ends. Germline V CDR1 and CDR2: SGHRS, YFSETQ. This chain's CDR3 is CASGKQGLKGVYEQYF. The CDR3, as DNA: TGCGCCAGCGGAAAACAGGGCTTGAAGGGTGTCTACGAGCAGTACTTC.

This rearrangement joins TRBV9 to TRBJ1-3; D ambiguous. Germline lookup yields CDR1 SGDLS and CDR2 YYNGEE. Deletions cut 3 bases from V and 0 bases from J, with 10 bases between. The CDR3 loop spans 15 amino acids. CDR3 protein: CASSGGQSSGNTIYF. CDR3 coding DNA: TGTGCCAGCAGCGGGGGTCAGAGCTCTGGAAACACCATATATTTT.

The V and J genes are TRBV5-1 and TRBJ2-1; 7 nucleotides match TRBD1. Germline CDR1 and CDR2: SGHRS and YFSETQ. Losses at the gene ends were 4 bases for V and 0 bases for J; bases not matched to a gene: 4. This CDR3 contains 15 residues. In nucleotides, the CDR3 is TGCGCCAGCAGCAGCCACAGGGGCTCCTACAATGAGCAGTTCTTC. It specifies CASSSHRGSYNEQFF. Variable domain in full (rest from reference TRBV5-1 and TRBJ2-1): KAGVTQTPRYLIKTRGQQVTLSCSPISGHRSVSWYQQTPGQGLQFLFEYFSETQRNKGNFPGRFSGRQFSNSRSEMNVSTLELGDSALYLCASSSHRGSYNEQFFGPGTRLTVL.

The chain has TRBV9 and TRBJ1-3; D possibly corresponds to TRBD1 (5 bases). Germline values: CDR1 SGDLS, CDR2 YYNGEE. CDR3 size: 13 residues. Trimming shortened V by 7 bases and J by 2 bases, and 10 bases separated the two germline ends. DNA for the CDR3: TGTGCCAGCGCAGGGTTAACTGGAAACACCATATATTTT. It yields the protein CASAGLTGNTIYF.

The chain joins TRBV19 to TRBJ1-1; no clear D gene. The CDR3 covers 15 residues. Germline-derived CDR1 and CDR2 are LNHDA and SQIVND (reference sequence). Trimming cost V 2 bases and J 1 base, with 11 bases left between them. The CDR3 bases are TGTGCCAGTAGTATACGGGCACTTAAGAACACTGAAGCTTTCTTT. Its translation is CASSIRALKNTEAFF.

This sequence joins TRBV4-3 and TRBJ2-3, with TRBD2 matching 8 bases. CDR1 is LGHNA, CDR2 YSLEER, per germline. This CDR3 has 17 residues. V shed 0 bases and J 4 bases; nucleotides not matched to a gene: 9. CDR3 loop: CASSQDWGLVMSDTQYF. The DNA for the CDR3 is TGCGCCAGCAGCCAAGATTGGGGACTAGTCATGTCAGATACGCAGTATTTT.

This clone was counted once. This rearrangement joins TRBV27 to TRBJ1-5, with 7 bases matching TRBD1. V shed 4 bases, J shed 4 bases, and the junction held 10 bases outside the gene matches. The CDR3 covers 16 residues. Germline V lookup: CDR1 MNHEY, CDR2 SMNVEV (reference sequence). The CDR3 DNA sequence: TGTGCCAGCAGTTCGAAAGACAGGGCTCCGAATCAGCCCCAGCATTTT. This gives the protein CASSSKDRAPNQPQHF.